This entry concerns a single T cell receptor beta chain. The source of the sample is a study of T-cell memory formation after mild COVID-19. TCRdb independently ran MiXCR on the 5' RACE reads; one entry per CDR3 protein. This sample has 45,000 to 55,000 distinct CDR3 sequences, with approximately 9% found just once. Per the germline V gene, CDR1 is LNHNV and CDR2 is YYDKDF (reference sequence). V was cut by 7 bases and J by 0 bases, with 18 bases left in between. The CDR3 has 16 amino acids. The chain has TRBV15 and TRBJ1-2; D call uncertain. The clonotype originates from an adult woman who had mild COVID-19 (a few samples of this study predate the infection). Cell type and time point are not known. The source material was PBMCs or a T cell subset sorted from them (not recorded which). The CDR3 spells CATTLGKGLPNYGYTF. The CDR3 DNA reads as TGTGCCACCACCTTGGGGAAAGGCCTTCCTAACTATGGCTACACCTTC.